The 25 T cell receptor beta chains presented below share a single source sample, sequenced in a study of metastatic and nonmetastatic thyroid tumors. TCRdb re-clonotyped the PCR reads via MiXCR. This table holds several thousand clones, more than 25% found once. Until they underwent thyroid surgery, no patient had received any treatment. The sequenced sample consisted of tumor tissue. These receptors all come from a female donor with papillary thyroid cancer or a benign thyroid nodule (not recorded which). Some clones in this sample may be carry-over from other donors' samples.

About this clone itself: The germline gene is not matched at one end of the junction; a read error may be the cause. The rearrangement links TRBV28 to TRBJ1-4; D may be TRBD1 (6 bases). Germline values: CDR1 MDHEN, CDR2 SYDVKM. The CDR3 is made up of 12 amino acids. CDR3 in amino acids: CASSSTGGDWLF. The DNA for the CDR3 is TGTGCCAGCAGTTCGACAGGTGGAGACTGGCTTTTT.

This clone came up a few times. The chain joins TRBV28 to TRBJ2-1; D is ambiguous. Trimming left V 2 bases short and J 2 bases short, with 10 bases between. The CDR3 sequence is 15 residues long. Per the germline V gene, CDR1 is MDHEN and CDR2 is SYDVKM. CDR3 protein: CASSLAGSPYNEQFF. The CDR3 DNA reads as TGTGCCAGCAGTTTAGCAGGTAGCCCCTACAATGAGCAGTTCTTC. Using reference TRBV28 and TRBJ2-1 for the parts outside the CDR3, the full variable domain is DVKVTQSSRYLVKRTGEKVFLECVQDMDHENMFWYRQDPGLGLRLIYFSYDVKMKEKGDIPEGYSVSREKKERFSLILESASTNQTSMYLCASSLAGSPYNEQFFGPGTRLTVL.

This clone was detected a few times. The V call is TRBV15, the J call TRBJ1-2, with a possible D match to TRBD1 (5 bases). Trimming removed 2 bases at V and 1 base at J, with 11 bases between. Germline values: CDR1 LNHNV, CDR2 YYDKDF (reference sequence). The CDR3 has 15 amino acids. CDR3 bases: TGTGCCACCAGCAGACCCACCAGGGATAACTATGGCTACACCTTC. It encodes CATSRPTRDNYGYTF. The full variable domain, with the rest looked up from reference TRBV15 and TRBJ1-2, is DAMVIQNPRYQVTQFGKPVTLSCSQTLNHNVMYWYQQKSSQAPKLLFHYYDKDFNNEADTPDNFQSRRPNTSFCFLDIRSPGLGDTAMYLCATSRPTRDNYGYTFGSGTRLTVV.

The V call is TRBV29-1, the J call TRBJ1-2, with D perhaps TRBD1 (6 bases). The CDR3 contains 14 residues. V dropped 2 bases and J dropped 4 bases, with 14 bases sitting between them. The germline CDR1 and CDR2 sequences are SQVTM and ANQGSEA. The DNA of the CDR3 is TGCAGCGTTGAACTACAGGGAACGGGCTATGGCTACACCTTC. Its protein product is CSVELQGTGYGYTF. Full variable domain (rest looked up from reference TRBV29-1 and TRBJ1-2): SAVISQKPSRDICQRGTSLTIQCQVDSQVTMMFWYRQQPGQSLTLIATANQGSEATYESGFVIDKFPISRPNLTFSTLTVSNMSPEDSSIYLCSVELQGTGYGYTFGSGTRLTVV.

This clone was detected a few times. The rearrangement links TRBV5-1 to TRBJ1-4; D is uncertain. CDR1 and CDR2 (germline): SGHRS, YFSETQ. CDR3 length: 15 residues. V was pared by 4 bases and J by 8 bases, with 18 bases between. Here the CDR3 reads CASSPGIDLKEKLFF. The CDR3 DNA reads as TGCGCCAGCAGCCCGGGGATCGACCTGAAAGAAAAACTGTTTTTT.

A few counts support this clone. This chain joins TRBV6-1 and TRBJ2-2, with unresolved D. The germline V and J ends were trimmed by 3 bases and 4 bases, with 0 bases remaining between them. Germline lookup yields CDR1 MNHNS and CDR2 SASEGT. This CDR3 is 11 amino acids long. CDR3 DNA: TGTGCCAGCAGTGACACCGGGGAGCTGTTTTTT. This codes for CASSDTGELFF.

The chain recombines TRBV6-2 or TRBV6-3 with TRBJ2-2; 9 nucleotides match TRBD2. Germline trimming cut 2 bases from V and 4 bases from J; bases unmatched to any gene: 8. The CDR3 totals 17 residues. Germline values: CDR1 MNHEY, CDR2 SVGEGT. The DNA for the CDR3 is TGTGCCAGCAGTTACCATCCCAGCGGGGGGTCCACCGGGGAGCTGTTTTTT. It translates to CASSYHPSGGSTGELFF.

This clone was detected once. The chain is built from TRBV3-1 and TRBJ2-7, with D unclear. Germline loops: CDR1 LGHDT, CDR2 YNNKEL (reference sequence). Trimming pared 1 base from V and 3 bases from J, leaving 13 bases between. This CDR3 contains 15 residues. CDR3 sequence: CASSQGSGYHYEQYF. Written as DNA, the CDR3 is TGTGCCAGCAGCCAAGGTTCCGGCTACCACTACGAGCAGTACTTC.

This clone was counted only a few times. Since the CDR3 does not end with the conserved phenylalanine or tryptophan, this likely comes from a read error. The limits of the CDR3 on the DNA are not certain, so only TCRdb's listed CDR3 is given. The chain couples TRBV12-3 or TRBV12-4 to TRBJ2-3; TRBD1 reflects the table's D call only, with no check against the DNA. The CDR3 has 14 amino acids, counting both end residues. CDR3 region: CASSFPGSPGTRYS.

This clone ranks as medium-sized. The V and J genes are TRBV12-5 and TRBJ1-4; 8 bases agree with TRBD1. Germline V lookup: CDR1 LGHNT, CDR2 FRNRAP. The CDR3 is 16 residues long. V was clipped by 7 bases and J by 6 bases; unmatched bases: 13. This CDR3 reads CASAIDGQGLDEKLFF. CDR3 nucleotide sequence: TGTGCTAGTGCTATAGACGGACAGGGTTTAGATGAAAAACTGTTTTTT.

The chain joins TRBV5-1 to TRBJ1-3; 7 bases match TRBD1. Germline values: CDR1 SGHRS, CDR2 YFSETQ. Unmatched junction bases numbered 10, after V lost 7 bases and J lost 3 bases. The CDR3 contains 15 residues. DNA for the CDR3: TGCGCCAGCGGACGGACAGGCCTAAGTGGAAACACCATATATTTT. Encoded protein: CASGRTGLSGNTIYF.

This clone was picked up a small number of times. The V call is TRBV6-1, the J call TRBJ2-1, with 8 bases fitting TRBD2. Germline-derived CDR1 and CDR2 are MNHNS and SASEGT. The CDR3 runs 14 residues. Trimming at V came to 10 bases and at J to 1 base, leaving 6 bases not matched to a gene. CDR3 DNA: TGTGCCACCCAGACTAGCGCATCCTACAATGAGCAGTTCTTC. Protein: CATQTSASYNEQFF.

The rearrangement links TRBV6-1 to TRBJ2-3; 11 bases match TRBD1. The CDR3 loop spans 15 amino acids. V lost 7 bases and J lost 6; bases outside the gene matches: 9. CDR1 and CDR2 (germline): MNHNS, SASEGT. CDR3 in amino acids: CASTSGQGAGDTQYF. The DNA for the CDR3 is TGTGCCAGCACCTCAGGACAGGGGGCGGGTGATACGCAGTATTTT.

This clone was seen more than once but under ten times. The chain employs TRBV19 and TRBJ1-1; D remains unclear. This CDR3 is 13 amino acids long. Between the trimmed V and J ends, which lost 3 bases and 2 bases, there was a span of 7 bases. Germline CDR1 is LNHDA and CDR2 is SQIVND (reference sequence). CDR3 amino acids: CASSIVSNTEAFF. DNA for the CDR3: TGTGCCAGTAGTATCGTCAGTAACACTGAAGCTTTCTTT. Using reference TRBV19 and TRBJ1-1 for the parts outside the CDR3, the full variable domain is DGGITQSPKYLFRKEGQNVTLSCEQNLNHDAMYWYRQDPGQGLRLIYYSQIVNDFQKGDIAEGYSVSREKKESFPLTVTSAQKNPTAFYLCASSIVSNTEAFFGQGTRLTVV.

V gene TRBV10-1 combines with J gene TRBJ1-1, with D tentatively TRBD1 (5 bases). The CDR3 is 15 residues long. CDR1 and CDR2 (germline): WNHNN, SYGVQD (reference sequence). V dropped 2 bases and J dropped 1 base, with 11 bases sitting between them. CDR3: CASSEAGWGNTEAFF. The CDR3 nucleotides read TGCGCCAGCAGTGAGGCAGGGTGGGGGAACACTGAAGCTTTCTTT.

This clone came up a few times. The chain combines TRBV27 with TRBJ2-7, with D possibly being TRBD2 (5 bases). V dropped 1 base and J dropped 3 bases, with 13 bases sitting between them. The CDR3 is made up of 15 amino acids. Germline loops: CDR1 MNHEY, CDR2 SMNVEV (reference sequence). The CDR3 reads CASSLLPGSGYEQYF. Here the CDR3 DNA reads TGTGCCAGCAGTTTATTACCGGGGTCAGGCTACGAGCAGTACTTC.

Judged by abundance, this clone is medium-sized. The rearrangement links TRBV6-1 to TRBJ2-7, with 8 bases lining up with TRBD2. The CDR3 is 15 residues long. Trimming removed 6 bases from V and 0 bases from J; junction bases left unmatched: 7. Germline V lookup: CDR1 MNHNS, CDR2 SASEGT. CDR3 DNA: TGTGCCAGCAGCCGGGGGGGGGCCAGCTCCTACGAGCAGTACTTC. It codes for CASSRGGASSYEQYF.

V gene TRBV6-1 combines with J gene TRBJ1-2; D is uncertain. The CDR3 sequence is 13 residues long. Deletions cut 1 base from V and 5 bases from J, with 8 bases between. CDR1 and CDR2 (germline): MNHNS, SASEGT. The CDR3: CASSEVREYGYTF. The CDR3 bases are TGTGCCAGCAGTGAAGTTCGGGAGTATGGCTACACCTTC.

This clone is labeled as medium-sized. The chain carries TRBV6-1 and TRBJ2-7, with a tentative D call TRBD2 (6 bases). This CDR3 has 14 residues. Trimming took off 7 bases at V and 6 bases at J, with 19 bases between the two ends. Germline CDR1 MNHNS, CDR2 SASEGT. CDR3 sequence (DNA): TGTGCCAGCACCTTGAAAGGAGGGGCCGGCGAGCAGTACTTC. It encodes CASTLKGGAGEQYF.

V and J are TRBV20-1 and TRBJ1-6, with a possible D match to TRBD1 (5 bases). Trimming shortened V by 3 bases and J by 7 bases, and 16 bases separated the two germline ends. The CDR3 length is 15 residues. Germline V gene lookup returns CDR1 DFQATT and CDR2 SNEGSKA (reference sequence). The CDR3 region has the DNA TGCAGTGCTAGTGGCAGGGACGGGACGAATTCACCCCTCCACTTT. This gives the protein CSASGRDGTNSPLHF.

This clone was counted ten times or more. The chain employs TRBV27 and TRBJ2-7; TRBD2 agrees at 7 bases. CDR1 and CDR2 from the germline V gene are MNHEY and SMNVEV (reference sequence). Unmatched junction bases numbered 5, after V lost 6 bases and J lost 0 bases. The length of the CDR3 is 14 residues. CDR3 in amino acids: CASRGGGGSYEQYF. CDR3 coding DNA: TGTGCCAGCAGGGGGGGGGGGGGCTCCTACGAGCAGTACTTC.

This clone ranks as medium-sized (0.01 to 0.1%). Other nucleotide sequences in the sample specify the same CDR3. The chain employs TRBV20-1 and TRBJ2-7; 8 bases fit TRBD2. The CDR3 covers 15 residues. V was clipped by 3 bases and J by 5 bases; unmatched bases: 12. Germline CDR1 and CDR2: DFQATT and SNEGSKA (reference sequence). The CDR3 nucleotides read TGCAGTGCTAGTACTAGCGGAGGTCCCAAAAACGAGCAGTACTTC. It codes for CSASTSGGPKNEQYF.

This chain uses TRBV5-1 with TRBJ2-7; TRBD2 might be the D (6 bases). CDR3 length: 14 amino acids. V gave up 2 bases and J gave up 4 bases, with 13 bases separating them. Germline CDR1 reads SGHRS; CDR2 reads YFSETQ. The DNA of the CDR3 is TGCGCCAGCAGCTTTGGCGGGGACTTATACGAGCAGTACTTC. Amino acid sequence: CASSFGGDLYEQYF.

The chain uses TRBV7-2 and TRBJ2-5; 9 bases agree with TRBD2. This CDR3 spans 15 amino acids. The junction had 6 bases not matched to a gene; V was cut back by 0 bases and J by 7 bases. The germline V gene has CDR1 SGHTA and CDR2 FQGNSA. DNA for the CDR3: TGTGCCAGCAGCTTAGCTTTAGCGGGGGTTGGGACCCAGTACTTC. This gives the protein CASSLALAGVGTQYF.

This clone was counted only a few times. The chain has TRBV25-1 and TRBJ2-7, with D perhaps TRBD2 (6 bases). Germline lookup yields CDR1 MGHDK and CDR2 SYGVNS. This CDR3 has 16 amino acids. Trimming cost V 1 base and J 0 bases, with 13 bases left between them. The CDR3 DNA sequence: TGTGCCAGCAGTGAATCTGGTAGGGACTTCTCCTACGAGCAGTACTTC. Residues: CASSESGRDFSYEQYF.